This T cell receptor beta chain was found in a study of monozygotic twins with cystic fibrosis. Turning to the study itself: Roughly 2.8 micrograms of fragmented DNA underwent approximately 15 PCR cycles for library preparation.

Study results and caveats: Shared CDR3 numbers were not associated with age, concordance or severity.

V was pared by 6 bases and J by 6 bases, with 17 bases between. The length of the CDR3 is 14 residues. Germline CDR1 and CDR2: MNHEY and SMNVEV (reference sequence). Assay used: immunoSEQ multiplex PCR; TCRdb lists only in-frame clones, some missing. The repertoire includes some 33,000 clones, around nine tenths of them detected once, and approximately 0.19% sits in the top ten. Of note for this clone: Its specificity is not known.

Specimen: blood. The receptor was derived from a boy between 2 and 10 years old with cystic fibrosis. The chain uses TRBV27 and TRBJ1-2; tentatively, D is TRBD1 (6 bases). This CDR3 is CASRSRGGGDGYTF. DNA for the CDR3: TGTGCCAGCAGGTCTAGAGGGGGGGGCGATGGCTACACCTTC.